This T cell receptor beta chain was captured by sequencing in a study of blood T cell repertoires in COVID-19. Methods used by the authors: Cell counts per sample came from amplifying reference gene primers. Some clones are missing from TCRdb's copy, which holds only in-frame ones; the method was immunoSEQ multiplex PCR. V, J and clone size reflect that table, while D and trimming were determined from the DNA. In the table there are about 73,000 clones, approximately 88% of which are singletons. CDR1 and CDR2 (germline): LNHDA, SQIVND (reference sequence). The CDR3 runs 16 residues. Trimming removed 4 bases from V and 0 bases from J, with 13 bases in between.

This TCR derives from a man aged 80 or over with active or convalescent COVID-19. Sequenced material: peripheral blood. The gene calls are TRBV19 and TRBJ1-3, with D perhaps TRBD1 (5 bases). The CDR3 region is CASSTPTDLSGNTIYF. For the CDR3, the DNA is TGTGCCAGTAGTACCCCGACAGACCTCTCTGGAAACACCATATATTTT.